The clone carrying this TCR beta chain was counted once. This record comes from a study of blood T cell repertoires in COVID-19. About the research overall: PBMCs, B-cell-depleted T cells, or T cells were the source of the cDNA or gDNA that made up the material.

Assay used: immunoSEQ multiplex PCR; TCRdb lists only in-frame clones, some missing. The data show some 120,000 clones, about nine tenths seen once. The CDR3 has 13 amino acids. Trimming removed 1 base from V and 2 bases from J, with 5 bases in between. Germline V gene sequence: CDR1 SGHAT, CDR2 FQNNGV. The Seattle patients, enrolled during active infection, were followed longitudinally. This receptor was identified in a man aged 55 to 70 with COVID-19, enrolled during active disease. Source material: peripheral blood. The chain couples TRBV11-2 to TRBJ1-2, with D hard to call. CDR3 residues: CASSLGQNYGYTF. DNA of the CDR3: TGTGCCAGCAGCTTAGGCCAGAACTATGGCTACACCTTC.